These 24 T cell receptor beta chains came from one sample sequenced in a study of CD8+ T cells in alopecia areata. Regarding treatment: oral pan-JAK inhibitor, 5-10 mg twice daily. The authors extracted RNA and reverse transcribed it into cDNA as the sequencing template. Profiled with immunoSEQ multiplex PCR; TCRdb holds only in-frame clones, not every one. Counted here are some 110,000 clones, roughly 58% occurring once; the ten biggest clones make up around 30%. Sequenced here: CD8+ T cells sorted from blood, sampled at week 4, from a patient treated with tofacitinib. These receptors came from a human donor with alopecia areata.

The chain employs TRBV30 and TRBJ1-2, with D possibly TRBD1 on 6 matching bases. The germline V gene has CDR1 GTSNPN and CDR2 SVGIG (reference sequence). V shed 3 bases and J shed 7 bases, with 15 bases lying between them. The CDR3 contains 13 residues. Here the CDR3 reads CAWSQRGAGGYTF. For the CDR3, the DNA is TGTGCCTGGAGCCAAAGGGGGGCTGGTGGCTACACCTTC.

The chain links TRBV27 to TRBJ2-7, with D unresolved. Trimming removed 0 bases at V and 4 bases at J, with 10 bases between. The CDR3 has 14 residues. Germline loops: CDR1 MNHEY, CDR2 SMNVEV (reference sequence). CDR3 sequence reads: CASSLSPAGYEQYF. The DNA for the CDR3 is TGTGCCAGCAGTTTATCTCCCGCCGGGTACGAGCAGTACTTC.

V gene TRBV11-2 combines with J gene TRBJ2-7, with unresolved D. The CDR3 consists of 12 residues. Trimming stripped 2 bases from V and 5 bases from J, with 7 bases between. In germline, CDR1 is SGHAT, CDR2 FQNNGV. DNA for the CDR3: TGTGCCAGCAGCTTATCGTGGGACGAGCAGTACTTC. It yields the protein CASSLSWDEQYF.

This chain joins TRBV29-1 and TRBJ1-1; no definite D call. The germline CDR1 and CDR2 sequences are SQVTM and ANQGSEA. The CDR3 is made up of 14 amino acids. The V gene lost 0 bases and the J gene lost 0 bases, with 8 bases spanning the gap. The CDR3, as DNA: TGCAGCGTTGAAGATCATGTAATGAACACTGAAGCTTTCTTT. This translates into CSVEDHVMNTEAFF.

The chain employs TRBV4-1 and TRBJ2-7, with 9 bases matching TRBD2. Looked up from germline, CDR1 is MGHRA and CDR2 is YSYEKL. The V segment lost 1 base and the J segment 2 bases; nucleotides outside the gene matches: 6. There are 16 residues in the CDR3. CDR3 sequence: CASSQGSSGATYEQYF. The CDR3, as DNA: TGCGCCAGCAGCCAAGGGTCTAGCGGGGCGACCTACGAGCAGTACTTC.

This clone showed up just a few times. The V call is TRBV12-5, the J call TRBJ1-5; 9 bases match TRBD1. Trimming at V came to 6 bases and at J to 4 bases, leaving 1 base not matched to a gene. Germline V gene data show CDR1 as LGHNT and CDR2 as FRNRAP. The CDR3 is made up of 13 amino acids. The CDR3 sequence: CASGGTGNQPQHF. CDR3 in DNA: TGTGCTAGTGGGGGGACAGGGAATCAGCCCCAGCATTTT.

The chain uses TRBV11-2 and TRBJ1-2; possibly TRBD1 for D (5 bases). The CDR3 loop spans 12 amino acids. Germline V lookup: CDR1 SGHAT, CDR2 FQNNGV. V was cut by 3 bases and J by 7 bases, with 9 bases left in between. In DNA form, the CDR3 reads TGTGCCAGCAGCTTGGAGGGACGTGGCTACACCTTC. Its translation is CASSLEGRGYTF.

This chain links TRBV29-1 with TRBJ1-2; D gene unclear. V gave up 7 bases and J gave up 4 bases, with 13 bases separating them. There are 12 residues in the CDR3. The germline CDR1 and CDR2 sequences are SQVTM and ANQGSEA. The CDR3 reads CSAPGPIYGYTF. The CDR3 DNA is TGCAGCGCCCCGGGCCCCATCTATGGCTACACCTTC.

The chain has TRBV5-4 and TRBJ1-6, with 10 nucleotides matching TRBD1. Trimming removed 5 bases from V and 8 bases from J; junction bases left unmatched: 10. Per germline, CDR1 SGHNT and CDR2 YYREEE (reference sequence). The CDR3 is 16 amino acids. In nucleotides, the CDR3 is TGTGCCAGCAGTCACACCGGGACAGGGGCCGATTCACCCCTCCACTTT. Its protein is CASSHTGTGADSPLHF.

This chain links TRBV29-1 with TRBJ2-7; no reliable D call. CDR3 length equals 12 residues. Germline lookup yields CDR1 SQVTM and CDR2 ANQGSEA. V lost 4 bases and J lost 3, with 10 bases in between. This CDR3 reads CSVVLTGYEQYF. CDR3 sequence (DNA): TGCAGCGTTGTTTTAACTGGCTACGAGCAGTACTTC.

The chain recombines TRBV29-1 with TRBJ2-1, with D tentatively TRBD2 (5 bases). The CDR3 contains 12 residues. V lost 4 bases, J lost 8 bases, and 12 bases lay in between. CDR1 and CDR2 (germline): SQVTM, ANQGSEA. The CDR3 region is CSVGFGVDEQFF. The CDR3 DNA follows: TGCAGCGTTGGGTTCGGGGTCGATGAGCAGTTCTTC.

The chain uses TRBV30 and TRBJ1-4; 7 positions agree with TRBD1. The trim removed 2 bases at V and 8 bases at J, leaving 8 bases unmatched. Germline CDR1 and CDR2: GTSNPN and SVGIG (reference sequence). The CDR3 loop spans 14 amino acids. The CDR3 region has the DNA TGTGCCTGGAGTTATGACAGGGTGCGGGAAAAACTGTTTTTT. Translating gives CAWSYDRVREKLFF.

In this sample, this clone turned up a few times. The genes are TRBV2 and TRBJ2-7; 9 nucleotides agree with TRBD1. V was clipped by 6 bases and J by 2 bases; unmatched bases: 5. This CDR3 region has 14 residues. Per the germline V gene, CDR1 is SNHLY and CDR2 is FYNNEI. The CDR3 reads CASSAGTGPYEQYF. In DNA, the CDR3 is TGTGCCAGCAGCGCCGGGACAGGGCCCTACGAGCAGTACTTC. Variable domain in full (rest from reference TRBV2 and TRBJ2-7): EPEVTQTPSHQVTQMGQEVILRCVPISNHLYFYWYRQILGQKVEFLVSFYNNEISEKSEIFDDQFSVERPDGSNFTLKIRSTKLEDSAMYFCASSAGTGPYEQYFGPGTRLTVT.

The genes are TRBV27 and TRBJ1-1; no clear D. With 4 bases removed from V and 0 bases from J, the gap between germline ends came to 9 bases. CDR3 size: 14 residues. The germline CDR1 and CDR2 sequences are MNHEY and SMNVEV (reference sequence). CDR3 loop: CASSSNGLNTEAFF. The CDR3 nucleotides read TGTGCCAGCAGTTCTAACGGGCTGAACACTGAAGCTTTCTTT.

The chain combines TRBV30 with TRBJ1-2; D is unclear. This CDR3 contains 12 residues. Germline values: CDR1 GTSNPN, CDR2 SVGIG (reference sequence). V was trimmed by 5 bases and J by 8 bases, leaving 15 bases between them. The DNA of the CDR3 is TGTGCCTGGGAACCTGTATCCCCCGGCTACACCTTC. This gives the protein CAWEPVSPGYTF.

CDR3 amino acids: CASSSPDRSSYNEQFF. The CDR3, as DNA: TGTGCCAGCAGCTCCCCGGACAGGAGCTCCTACAATGAGCAGTTCTTC. This rearrangement joins TRBV7-9 to TRBJ2-1; 7 bases map to TRBD1. Trimming took 4 bases from V and 0 from J; bases not matched to a gene: 6. CDR3 length: 16 amino acids. Looked up from germline, CDR1 is SEHNR and CDR2 is FQNEAQ (reference sequence).

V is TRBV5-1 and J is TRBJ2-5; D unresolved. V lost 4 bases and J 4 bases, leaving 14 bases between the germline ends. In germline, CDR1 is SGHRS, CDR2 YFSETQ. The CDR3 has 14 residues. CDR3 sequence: CASSLSGIPETQYF. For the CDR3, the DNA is TGCGCCAGCAGCCTCTCGGGCATCCCAGAGACCCAGTACTTC.

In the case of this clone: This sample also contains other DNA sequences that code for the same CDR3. CDR3 sequence reads: CSVPGGYGYTF. The CDR3, as DNA: TGCAGCGTACCCGGGGGTTATGGCTACACCTTC. The V call is TRBV29-1, the J call TRBJ1-2, with D possibly TRBD1 on 5 matching bases. Between the trimmed V and J ends, which lost 6 bases and 5 bases, there was a span of 10 bases. This CDR3 has 11 amino acids. Germline-derived CDR1 and CDR2 are SQVTM and ANQGSEA.

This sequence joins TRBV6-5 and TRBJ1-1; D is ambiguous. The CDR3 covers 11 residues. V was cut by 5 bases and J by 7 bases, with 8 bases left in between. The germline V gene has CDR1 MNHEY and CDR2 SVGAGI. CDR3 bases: TGTGCCAGCAGTCCGGGCTTTGAAGCTTTCTTT. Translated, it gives CASSPGFEAFF.

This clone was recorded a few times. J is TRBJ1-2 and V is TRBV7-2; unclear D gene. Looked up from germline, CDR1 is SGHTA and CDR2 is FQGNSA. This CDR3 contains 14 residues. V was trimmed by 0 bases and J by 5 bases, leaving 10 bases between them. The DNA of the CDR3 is TGTGCCAGCAGCTTAGCCCCGACGGCGTATGGCTACACCTTC. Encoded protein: CASSLAPTAYGYTF.

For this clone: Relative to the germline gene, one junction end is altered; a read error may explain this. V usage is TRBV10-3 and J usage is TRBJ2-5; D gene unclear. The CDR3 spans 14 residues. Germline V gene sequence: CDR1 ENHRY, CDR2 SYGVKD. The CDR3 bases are TGTGCCAGCAGTGAAGGCGAAGCGCAAGAGACCCAGTACTTC. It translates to CASSEGEAQETQYF.

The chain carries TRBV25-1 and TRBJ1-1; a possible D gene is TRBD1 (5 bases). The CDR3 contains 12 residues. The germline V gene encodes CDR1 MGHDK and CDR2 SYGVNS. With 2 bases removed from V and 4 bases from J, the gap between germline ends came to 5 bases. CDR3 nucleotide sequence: TGTGCCAGCAGTGAAGGGGGCACTGAAGCTTTCTTT. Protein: CASSEGGTEAFF.

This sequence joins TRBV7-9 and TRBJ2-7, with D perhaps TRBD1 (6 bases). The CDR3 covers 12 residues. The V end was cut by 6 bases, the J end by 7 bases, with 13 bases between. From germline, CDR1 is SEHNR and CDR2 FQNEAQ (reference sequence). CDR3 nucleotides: TGTGCCAGCAGTCACAGGGTCGGAGAGCAGTACTTC. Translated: CASSHRVGEQYF.

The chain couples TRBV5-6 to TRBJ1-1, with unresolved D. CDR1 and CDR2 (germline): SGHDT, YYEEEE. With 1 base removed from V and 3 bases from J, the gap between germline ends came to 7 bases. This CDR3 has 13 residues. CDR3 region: CASSLQLYTEAFF. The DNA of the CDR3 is TGTGCCAGCAGCTTGCAGTTATACACTGAAGCTTTCTTT.